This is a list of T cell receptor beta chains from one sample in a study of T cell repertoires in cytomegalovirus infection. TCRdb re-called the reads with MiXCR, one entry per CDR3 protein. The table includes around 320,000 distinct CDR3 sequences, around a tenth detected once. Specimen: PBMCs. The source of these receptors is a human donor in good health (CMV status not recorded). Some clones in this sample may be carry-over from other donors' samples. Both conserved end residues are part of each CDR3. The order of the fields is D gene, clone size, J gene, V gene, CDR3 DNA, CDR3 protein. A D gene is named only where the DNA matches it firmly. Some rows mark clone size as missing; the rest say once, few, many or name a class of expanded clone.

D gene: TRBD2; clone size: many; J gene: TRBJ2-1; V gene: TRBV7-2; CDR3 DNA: TGTGCCAGCAGCTCCTATAGCGGGGGGTTCTACAATGAGCAGTTCTTC; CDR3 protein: CASSSYSGGFYNEQFF
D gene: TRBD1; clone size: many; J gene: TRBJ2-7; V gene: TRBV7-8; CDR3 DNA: TGTGCCAGCAGCCTCTCCGCCGGGACAGCGCTCTACGAGCAGTACTTC; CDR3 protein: CASSLSAGTALYEQYF
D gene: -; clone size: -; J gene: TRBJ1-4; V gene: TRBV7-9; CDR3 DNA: TGTGCCAGCAGCTTAGCAGCAGGGAATGAAAAACTGTTTTTT; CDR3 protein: CASSLAAGNEKLFF
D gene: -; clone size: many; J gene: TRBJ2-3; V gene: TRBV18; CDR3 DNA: TGTGCCAGCTCACCCCGGGTGGGGGCAACGGCAGATACGCAGTATTTT; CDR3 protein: CASSPRVGATADTQYF
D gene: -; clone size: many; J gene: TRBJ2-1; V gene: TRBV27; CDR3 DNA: TGTGCCAGCAGTTTATCGCCGACTGAAGGTGAGCAGTTCTTC; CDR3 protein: CASSLSPTEGEQFF
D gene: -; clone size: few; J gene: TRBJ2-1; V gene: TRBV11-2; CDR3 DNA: TGTGCCAGCAGCTCCCTGAATCCAGGCAGCTCCTACAATGAGCAGTTCTTC; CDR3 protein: CASSSLNPGSSYNEQFF
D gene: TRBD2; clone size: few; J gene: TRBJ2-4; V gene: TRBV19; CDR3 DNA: TGTGCCAGTAGTTTTGGACTAGCGGAAAACATTCAGTACTTC; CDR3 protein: CASSFGLAENIQYF
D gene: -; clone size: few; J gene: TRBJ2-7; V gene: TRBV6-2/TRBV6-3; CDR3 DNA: TGTGCCAGCGAACAGGGTTTCTACGGGGAGCAGTACTTC; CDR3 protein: CASEQGFYGEQYF
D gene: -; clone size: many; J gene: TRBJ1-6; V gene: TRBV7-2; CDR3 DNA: TGTGCCAGCAGCTTAGCCGTCAAAAAAAATTCACCCCTCCACTTT; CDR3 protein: CASSLAVKKNSPLHF
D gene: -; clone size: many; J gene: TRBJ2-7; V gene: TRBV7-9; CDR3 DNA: TGTGCCAGCAGCTCGAGTAGCTCCTACGAGCAGTACTTC; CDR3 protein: CASSSSSSYEQYF
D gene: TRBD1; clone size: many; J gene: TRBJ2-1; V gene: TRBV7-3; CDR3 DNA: TGTGCCAGCAGCATCCACAGGGGGCAGGGTGAGCAGTTCTTC; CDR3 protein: CASSIHRGQGEQFF
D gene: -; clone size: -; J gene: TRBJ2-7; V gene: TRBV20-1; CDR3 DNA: TGCAGTGCTAGAAGCCTTCATGACACCTACGAGCAGTACTTC; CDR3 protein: CSARSLHDTYEQYF
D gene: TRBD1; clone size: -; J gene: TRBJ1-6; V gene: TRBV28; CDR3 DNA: TGTGCCAGCAGTTTAGCTACCTTGGGGGACAGGGCATCACCCCTCCACTTT; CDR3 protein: CASSLATLGDRASPLHF
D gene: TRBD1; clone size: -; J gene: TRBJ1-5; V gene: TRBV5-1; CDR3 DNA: TGCGCCAGCAGCTTGGGACAGGGGATCGATCAGCCCCAGCATTTT; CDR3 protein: CASSLGQGIDQPQHF
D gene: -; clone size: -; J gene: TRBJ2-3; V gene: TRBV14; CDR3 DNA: TGTGCCAGCAGCCAAGATGGGGGGCGGGGGCGACCTTTCACAGATACGCAGTATTTT; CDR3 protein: CASSQDGGRGRPFTDTQYF
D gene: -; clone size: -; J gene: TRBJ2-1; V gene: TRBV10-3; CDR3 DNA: TGTGCCATCAGTGAGTTGGGGGAGCAGTTCTTC; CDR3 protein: CAISELGEQFF
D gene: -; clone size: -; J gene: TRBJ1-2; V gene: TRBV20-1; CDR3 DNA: TGCAGTGCTAGAAAGGGGACTACTTACTATGGCTACACCTTC; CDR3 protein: CSARKGTTYYGYTF
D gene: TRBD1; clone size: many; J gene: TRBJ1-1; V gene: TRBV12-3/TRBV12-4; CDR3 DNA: TGTGCCAGCAGAAAACAGGGGGGGGGAGGTGAAGCTTTCTTT; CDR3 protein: CASRKQGGGGEAFF
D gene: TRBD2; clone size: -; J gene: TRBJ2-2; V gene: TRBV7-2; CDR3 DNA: TGTGCCAGCAGTAGACTAGCGTTCACCGGGGAGCTGTTTTTT; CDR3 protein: CASSRLAFTGELFF
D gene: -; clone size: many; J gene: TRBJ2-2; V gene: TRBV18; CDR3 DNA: TGTGCCAGCTCACCACCGTCGAGGGAGCTGTTTTTT; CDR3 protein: CASSPPSRELFF
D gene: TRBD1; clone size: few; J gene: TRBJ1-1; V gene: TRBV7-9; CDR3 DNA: TGTGCCAGCAGATCCCCCGGGGACAGAGGCCGGATGAACACCGAAGCTTTCTTT; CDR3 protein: CASRSPGDRGRMNTEAFF
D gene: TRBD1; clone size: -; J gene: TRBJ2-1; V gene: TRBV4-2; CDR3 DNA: TGTGCCAGCAGCCAAGATATATGGGCGACAGGGGGCAATGAGCAGTTCTTC; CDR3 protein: CASSQDIWATGGNEQFF
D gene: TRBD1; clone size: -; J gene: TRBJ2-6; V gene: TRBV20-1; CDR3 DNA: TGCAGTGCTAAACCACAGGGGACCTCAAGCTCTGGGGCCAACGTCCTGACTTTC; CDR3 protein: CSAKPQGTSSSGANVLTF
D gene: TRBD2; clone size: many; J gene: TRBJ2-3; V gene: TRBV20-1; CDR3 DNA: TGCAGTGCTAGCCCGGGACTAGCGGGAGGAGATACGCAGTATTTT; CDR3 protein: CSASPGLAGGDTQYF
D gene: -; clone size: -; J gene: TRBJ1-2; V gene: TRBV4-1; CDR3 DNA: TGCGCCAGCAGCCAAGATGGGCAGAACTATGGCTACACCTTC; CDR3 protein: CASSQDGQNYGYTF
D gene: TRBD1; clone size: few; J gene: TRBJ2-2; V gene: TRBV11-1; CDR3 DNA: TGTGCCAGCAGCTTCTTGACAGGGGACACCGGGGAGCTGTTTTTT; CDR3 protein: CASSFLTGDTGELFF
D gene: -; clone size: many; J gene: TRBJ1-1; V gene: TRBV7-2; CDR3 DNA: TGTGCCAGCAGCTTATCGGCATACCGGGAGAACACTGAAGCTTTCTTT; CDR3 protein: CASSLSAYRENTEAFF
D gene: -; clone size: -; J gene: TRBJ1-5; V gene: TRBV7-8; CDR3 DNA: TGTGCCAGCCGAGGGGGGGGGGGATTGGGCAATCAGCCCCAGCATTTT; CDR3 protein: CASRGGGGLGNQPQHF
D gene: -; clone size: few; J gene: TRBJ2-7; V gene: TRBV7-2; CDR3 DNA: TGTGCCAGCAGCTCTTTACCGGGACCAACTAGGGAGCAGTACTTC; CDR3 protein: CASSSLPGPTREQYF
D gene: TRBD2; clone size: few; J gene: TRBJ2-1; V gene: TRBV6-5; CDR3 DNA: TGTGCCAGCAGTTCCCCGAGCGGGGGGGCCTACAATGAGCAGTTCTTC; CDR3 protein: CASSSPSGGAYNEQFF